Listed here are 2 T cell receptor beta chains from one sample, sequenced in a study of T-cell reconstitution after alpha-beta-depleted transplantation in children. The authors prepared the TCRbeta library with unique molecular identifiers. One entry per CDR3 protein results from TCRdb running MiXCR on the PCR reads. The sample lists about 160,000 distinct CDR3 sequences; 11% were seen once. The material sequenced was PBMCs, taken before TCRalphabeta/CD19-depleted stem cell transplant. These receptors were collected from a boy between 2 and 15 years old with acute myeloid leukemia, due to receive a stem cell transplant.

This clonotype was detected ten times or more. V and J are TRBV7-8 and TRBJ1-2; D perhaps matches TRBD1 (5 bases). Germline V gene sequence: CDR1 SGHVS, CDR2 FQNEAQ. V lost 0 bases and J lost 8, with 13 bases in between. This CDR3 is 14 amino acids long. CDR3 sequence: CASSLAGQGFGYTF. Here the CDR3 DNA reads TGTGCCAGCAGCTTAGCGGGGCAGGGCTTCGGCTACACCTTC. The full variable domain, rest sourced from reference TRBV7-8 and TRBJ1-2, is GAGVSQSPRYKVAKRGQDVALRCDPISGHVSLFWYQQALGQGPEFLTYFQNEAQLDKSGLPSDRFFAERPEGSVSTLKIQRTQQEDSAVYLCASSLAGQGFGYTFGSGTRLTVV.

This clonotype has at least ten counts. The chain uses TRBV10-3 and TRBJ1-1, with D tentatively TRBD1 (6 bases). The V and J ends lost 9 bases and 5 bases respectively, with 10 bases between them. CDR1 is ENHRY, CDR2 SYGVKD, per germline. This CDR3 comprises 11 residues. The CDR3 DNA reads as TGTGCCATTCAAGGGGGGACTGAAGCTTTCTTT. Translated, it gives CAIQGGTEAFF.